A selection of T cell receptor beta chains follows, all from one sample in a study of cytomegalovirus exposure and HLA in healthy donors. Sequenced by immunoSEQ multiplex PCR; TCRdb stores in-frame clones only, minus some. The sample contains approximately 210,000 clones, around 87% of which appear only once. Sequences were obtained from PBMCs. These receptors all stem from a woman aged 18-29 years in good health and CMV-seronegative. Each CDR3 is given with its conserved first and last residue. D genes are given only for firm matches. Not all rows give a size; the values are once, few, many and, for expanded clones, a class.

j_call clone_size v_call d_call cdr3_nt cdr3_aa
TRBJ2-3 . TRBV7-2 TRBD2 TGTGCCAGCAGCTTTCTAGCGGGCCATAGCACAGATACGCAGTATTTT CASSFLAGHSTDTQYF
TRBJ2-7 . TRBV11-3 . TGTGCCAGCAGCAAATTGGGGGGAGACTACGAGCAGTACTTC CASSKLGGDYEQYF
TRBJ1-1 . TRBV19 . TGTGCCAGTAGTCCCGGACTCGCTGAAGCTTTCTTT CASSPGLAEAFF
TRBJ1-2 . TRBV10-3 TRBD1 TGTGCCATCAACCGACAGGGGCCAGATGGCTACACCTTC CAINRQGPDGYTF
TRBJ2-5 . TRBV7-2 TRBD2 TGTGCCAGCACCCTAGTAGGGACTAGCGGAGAGACCCAGTACTTC CASTLVGTSGETQYF
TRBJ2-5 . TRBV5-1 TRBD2 TGCGCCAGCAGCCCGGGAGAGCAGCGGGGGAGGGAGACCCAGTACTTC CASSPGEQRGRETQYF
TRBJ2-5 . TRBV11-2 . TGTGCCAGCAGCTTAGCGGGGAGGTCAGAGACCCAGTACTTC CASSLAGRSETQYF
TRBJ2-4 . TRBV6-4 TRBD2 TGTGCCAGCAGTGAAAGCGGGGGGGACCAAAACATTCAGTACTTC CASSESGGDQNIQYF
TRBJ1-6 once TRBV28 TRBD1 TGTGCCAGCAGCTTGGGACAGGTAGATAATTCACCCCTCCACTTT CASSLGQVDNSPLHF
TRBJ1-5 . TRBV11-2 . TGTGCCAGCAGCTTAGCGGAGGATCAGCCCCAGCATTTT CASSLAEDQPQHF
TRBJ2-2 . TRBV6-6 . TGTGCCAGCAGTCCCATCACCGGGGAGCTGTTTTTT CASSPITGELFF
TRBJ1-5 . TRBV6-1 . TGTGCCAGCAGTGAACACAGTAGCAATCAGCCCCAGCATTTT CASSEHSSNQPQHF
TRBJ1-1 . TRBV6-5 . TGTGCCAGCAGTTACGGGGGCGCGGCTTTCTTT CASSYGGAAFF
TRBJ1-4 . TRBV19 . TGTGCCAGTTCTAAGACAGGCCGAAATGAAAAACTGTTTTTT CASSKTGRNEKLFF
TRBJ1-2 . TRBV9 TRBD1 TGTGCCAGCAGCGTAGAGGTTCAGGGGGTGTTCGATGGCTACACCTTC CASSVEVQGVFDGYTF
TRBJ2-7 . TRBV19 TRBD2 TGTGCCAGTAGTCCCACTAGCGCCTCCTACGAGCAGTACTTC CASSPTSASYEQYF
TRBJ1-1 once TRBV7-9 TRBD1 TGTGCCAGCAGCTTAGCCCAGGGGGGTACTGAAGCTTTCTTT CASSLAQGGTEAFF
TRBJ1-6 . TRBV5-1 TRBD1 TGCGCCAGCAGCTTTTCCGGGACAGCCTATAATTCACCCCTCCACTTT CASSFSGTAYNSPLHF
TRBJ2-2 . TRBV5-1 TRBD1 TGCGCCAGCAGCTTTCTACGCTCGGACAGGGGGTTCACCGGGGAGCTGTTTTTT CASSFLRSDRGFTGELFF
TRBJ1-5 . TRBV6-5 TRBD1 TGTGCCAGCAGGAAGGCAGGGGGGCGGAATCAGCCCCAGCATTTT CASRKAGGRNQPQHF
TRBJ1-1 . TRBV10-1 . TGCGCCAGCAGTGAAGGGGTCTCTGAAGCTTTCTTT CASSEGVSEAFF
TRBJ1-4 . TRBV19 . TGTGCCAGTAGTATTGGGAGGGCAACTAATGAAAAACTGTTTTTT CASSIGRATNEKLFF
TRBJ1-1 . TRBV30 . TGTGCCTGGAGCCGGGGGTCATACACTGAAGCTTTCTTT CAWSRGSYTEAFF
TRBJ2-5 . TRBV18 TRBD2 TGTGCCAGCTCACCACCTAGCGGGGGGACCCCCCCAAGGACCCAGTACTTC CASSPPSGGTPPRTQYF
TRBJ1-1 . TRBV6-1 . TGTGCCAGCAGTGAGCGACTCGGGATGAACACTGAAGCTTTCTTT CASSERLGMNTEAFF
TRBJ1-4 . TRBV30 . TGTGCCTGGAGCCCTCGGGGAAAACTGTTTTTT CAWSPRGKLFF
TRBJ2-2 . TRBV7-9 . TGTGCCAGCACCAGACTAGACACCGGGGAGCTGTTTTTT CASTRLDTGELFF
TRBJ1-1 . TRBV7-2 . TGTGCCAGCAGTTCGACTTCCGGCAGTCGTAAAGAAGCTTTCTTT CASSSTSGSRKEAFF
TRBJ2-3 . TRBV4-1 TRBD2 TGCGCCAGCAGCCAAGACGAACTAGCGACAGATACGCAGTATTTT CASSQDELATDTQYF
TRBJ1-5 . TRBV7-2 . TGTGCCAGCAGCTTACTTTTCGGCAATCAGCCCCAGCATTTT CASSLLFGNQPQHF
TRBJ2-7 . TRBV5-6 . TGTGCCAGCAGCTTGACAGGGAGCTCCTACGAGCAGTACTTC CASSLTGSSYEQYF
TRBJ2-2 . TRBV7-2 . TGTGCCAGCACCCCCTGGGCAGGCGGGGCCGGGGAGCTGTTTTTT CASTPWAGGAGELFF
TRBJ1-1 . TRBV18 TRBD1 TGTGCCAGCTCACCACGGACAGGGTGGAACACTGAAGCTTTCTTT CASSPRTGWNTEAFF
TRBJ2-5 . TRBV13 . TGTGCCAGCAGCTTAGTGCAGGAGACCCAGTACTTC CASSLVQETQYF
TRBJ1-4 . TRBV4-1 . TGCGCCAGCAGCCAAGAAGATCGACAGGCAACTAATGAAAAACTGTTTTTT CASSQEDRQATNEKLFF
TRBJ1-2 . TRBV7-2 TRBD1 TGTGCCAGCAGACCGGGACAGGGACGCTATGGCTACACCTTC CASRPGQGRYGYTF
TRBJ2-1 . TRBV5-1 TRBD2 TGCGCCAGCAGCTCCTTTAGCGGGGGGGCTCTCAATGAGCAGTTCTTC CASSSFSGGALNEQFF
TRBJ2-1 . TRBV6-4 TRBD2 TGTGCCAGCAGTGACTCATTCCGGGAGGGCCGAATAAGGGAGCAGTTCTTC CASSDSFREGRIREQFF
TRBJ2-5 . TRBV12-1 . TGTGCCAGCAGCTTTCGCCCGGGACACCTGTTTGGGACCCAGTACTTC CASSFRPGHLFGTQYF
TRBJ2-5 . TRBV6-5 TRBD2 TGTGCCAGCAGTTACTCGCCGGGACTAATAAGGGAGACCCAGTACTTC CASSYSPGLIRETQYF
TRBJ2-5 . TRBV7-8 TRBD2 TGTGCCAGCAGCTTGCGGGGGTACCAAGAGACCCAGTACTTC CASSLRGYQETQYF
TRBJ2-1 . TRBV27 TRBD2 TGTGCCAGCAGTAGGCTAGCGGGGTCCGCGCCTGAGCAGTTCTTC CASSRLAGSAPEQFF
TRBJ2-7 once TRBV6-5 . TGTGCCAGCAGAAGACAGCCCGCCTACGAGCAGTACTTC CASRRQPAYEQYF